The T cell receptor beta chain described here comes from a study of CD8+ T cells in alopecia areata. General study findings and limits: Scalp repertoires also include resident alphabeta T cells from normal skin. Clonality exceeded that of normal scalp in lesional scalp, most notably in alopecia totalis/universalis. Between patients, shared TCR sequences were less clear than in mice. This was possibly due in part to HLA diversity in the patient population.

Sequencing templates came from extracted RNA that was reverse transcribed into cDNA. Libraries were prepared by immunoSEQ multiplex PCR; TCRdb keeps only in-frame clonotypes and omits some of them. The sample has under 250,000 clones, about 56% seen once; the top ten hold nearly 5%. Concerning this clone: The target antigen is unknown.

Per germline, CDR1 MNHEY and CDR2 SMNVEV (reference sequence). This CDR3 region has 15 residues. The V and J ends lost 5 bases and 8 bases respectively, with 21 bases between them. This TCR derives from a human donor in good health. The rearrangement links TRBV27 to TRBJ1-1; D is perhaps TRBD1 (5 bases). The sequencing input was CD8+ T cells sorted from blood. CDR3 amino acids: CASSARGVGKTEAFF. CDR3 coding DNA: TGTGCCAGCAGTGCCCGGGGGGTGGGCAAAACAGAAGCTTTCTTT.